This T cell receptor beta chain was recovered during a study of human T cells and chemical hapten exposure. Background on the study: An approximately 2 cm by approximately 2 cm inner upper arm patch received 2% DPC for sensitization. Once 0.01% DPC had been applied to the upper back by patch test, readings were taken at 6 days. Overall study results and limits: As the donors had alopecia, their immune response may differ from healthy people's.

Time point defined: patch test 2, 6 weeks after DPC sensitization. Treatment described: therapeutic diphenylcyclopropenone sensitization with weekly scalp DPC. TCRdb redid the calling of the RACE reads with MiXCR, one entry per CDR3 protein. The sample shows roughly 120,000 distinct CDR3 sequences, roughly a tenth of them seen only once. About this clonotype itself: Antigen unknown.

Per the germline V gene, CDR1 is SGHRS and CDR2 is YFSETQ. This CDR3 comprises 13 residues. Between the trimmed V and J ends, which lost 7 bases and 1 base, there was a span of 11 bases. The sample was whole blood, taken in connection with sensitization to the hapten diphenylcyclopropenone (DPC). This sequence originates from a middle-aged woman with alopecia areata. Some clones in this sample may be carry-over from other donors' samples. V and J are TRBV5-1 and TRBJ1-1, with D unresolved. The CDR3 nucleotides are TGCGCCAGCCATCTGCAGGAGAACACTGAAGCTTTCTTT. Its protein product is CASHLQENTEAFF.